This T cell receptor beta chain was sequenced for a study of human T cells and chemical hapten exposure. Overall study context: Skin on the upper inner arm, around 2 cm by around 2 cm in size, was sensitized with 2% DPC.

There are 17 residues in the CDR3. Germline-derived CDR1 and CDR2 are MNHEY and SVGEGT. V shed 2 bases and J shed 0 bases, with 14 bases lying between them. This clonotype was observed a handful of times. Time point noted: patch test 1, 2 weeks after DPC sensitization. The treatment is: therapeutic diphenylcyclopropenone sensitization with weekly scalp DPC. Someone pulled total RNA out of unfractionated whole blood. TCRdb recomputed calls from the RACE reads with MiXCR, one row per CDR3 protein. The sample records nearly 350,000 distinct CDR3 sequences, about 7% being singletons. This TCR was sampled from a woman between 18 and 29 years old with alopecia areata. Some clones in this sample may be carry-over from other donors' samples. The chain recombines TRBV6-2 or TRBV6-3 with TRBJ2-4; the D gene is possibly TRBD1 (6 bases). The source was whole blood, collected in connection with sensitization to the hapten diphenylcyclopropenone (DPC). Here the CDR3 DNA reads TGTGCCAGCAGTTACGAGACAGGTCGGCTAGCCAAAAACATTCAGTACTTC. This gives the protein CASSYETGRLAKNIQYF.